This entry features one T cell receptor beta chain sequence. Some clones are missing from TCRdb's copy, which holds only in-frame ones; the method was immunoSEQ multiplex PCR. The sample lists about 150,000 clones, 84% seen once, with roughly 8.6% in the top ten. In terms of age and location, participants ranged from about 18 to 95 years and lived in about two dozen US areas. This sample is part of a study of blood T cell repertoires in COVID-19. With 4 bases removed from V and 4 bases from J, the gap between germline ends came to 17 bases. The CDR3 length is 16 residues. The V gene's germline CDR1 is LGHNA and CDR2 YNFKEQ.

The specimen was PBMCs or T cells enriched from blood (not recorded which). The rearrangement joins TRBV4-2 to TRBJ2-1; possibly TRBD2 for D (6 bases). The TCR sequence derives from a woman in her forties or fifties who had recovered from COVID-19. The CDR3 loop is CASSPIAVGKYNEQFF. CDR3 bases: TGTGCCAGCAGCCCGATAGCGGTGGGCAAATACAATGAGCAGTTCTTC.